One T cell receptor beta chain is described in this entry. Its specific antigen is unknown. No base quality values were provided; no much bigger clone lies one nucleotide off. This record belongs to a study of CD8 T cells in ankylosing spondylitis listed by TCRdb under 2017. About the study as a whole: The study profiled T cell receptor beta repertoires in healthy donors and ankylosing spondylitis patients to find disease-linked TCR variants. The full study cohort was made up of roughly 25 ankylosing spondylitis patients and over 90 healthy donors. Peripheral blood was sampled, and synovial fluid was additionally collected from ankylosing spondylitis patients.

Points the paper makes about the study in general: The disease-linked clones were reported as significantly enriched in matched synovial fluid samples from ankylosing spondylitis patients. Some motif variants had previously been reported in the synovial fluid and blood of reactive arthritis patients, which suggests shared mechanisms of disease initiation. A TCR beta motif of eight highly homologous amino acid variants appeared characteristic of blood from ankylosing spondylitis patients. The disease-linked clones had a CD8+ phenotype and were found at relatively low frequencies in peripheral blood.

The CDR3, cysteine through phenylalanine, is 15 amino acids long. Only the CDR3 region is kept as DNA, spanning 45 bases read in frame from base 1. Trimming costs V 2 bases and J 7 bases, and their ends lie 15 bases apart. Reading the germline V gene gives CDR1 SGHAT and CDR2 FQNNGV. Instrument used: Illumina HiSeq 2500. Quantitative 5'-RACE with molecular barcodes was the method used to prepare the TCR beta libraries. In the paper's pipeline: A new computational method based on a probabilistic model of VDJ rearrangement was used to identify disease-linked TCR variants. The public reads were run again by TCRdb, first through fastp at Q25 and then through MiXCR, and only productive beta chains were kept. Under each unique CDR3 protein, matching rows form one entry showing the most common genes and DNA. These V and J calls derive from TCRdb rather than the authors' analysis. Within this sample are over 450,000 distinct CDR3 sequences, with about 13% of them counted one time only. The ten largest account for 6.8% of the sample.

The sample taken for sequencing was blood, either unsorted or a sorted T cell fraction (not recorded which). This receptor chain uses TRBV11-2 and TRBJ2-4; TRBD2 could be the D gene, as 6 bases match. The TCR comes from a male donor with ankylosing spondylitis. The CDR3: CASSLISGRGNIQYF. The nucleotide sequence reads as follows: TGTGCCAGCAGCTTAATATCCGGGAGAGGGAACATTCAGTACTTC.